These T cell receptor beta chains were read from a single sample in a study of PD-L1 blockade in urothelial cancer. Measured with immunoSEQ multiplex PCR; TCRdb has only the in-frame clones, and not every one. The profile covers approximately 110,000 clones, with roughly 88% appearing a single time and about 2.6% taken by the ten largest. The material sequenced was PBMCs, taken around atezolizumab (anti-PD-L1) treatment. All receptors come from a man between 50 and 59 years old with urothelial cancer. The CDR3 runs from the conserved cysteine through the conserved F or W. Fields, in order: clone size, J gene, V gene, D gene, CDR3 DNA, CDR3 protein. A D gene is named only where the DNA matches it firmly. Size values are once, few and many counts, or a class for expanded clones, and some rows have none.

abundance: once; j_gene: TRBJ2-7; v_gene: TRBV28; d_gene: TRBD2; CDR3nt: TGTGCCAGCAGAACTAGCGGGAGGAACGACGAGCAGTACTTC; CDR3aa: CASRTSGRNDEQYF
abundance: .; j_gene: TRBJ1-1; v_gene: TRBV6-5; d_gene: .; CDR3nt: TGTGCCAGCAGGCCGGAAAGAAGGACAGAAGCTTTCTTT; CDR3aa: CASRPERRTEAFF
abundance: .; j_gene: TRBJ1-1; v_gene: TRBV19; d_gene: TRBD1; CDR3nt: TGTGCCAGTAGTATGGGGTGGGGACAGGGGGCTTCTAGGAACACTGAAGCTTTCTTT; CDR3aa: CASSMGWGQGASRNTEAFF
abundance: .; j_gene: TRBJ2-3; v_gene: TRBV29-1; d_gene: TRBD1; CDR3nt: TGCAACGCCGGACAGGGGGCTCGCACAGATACGCAGTATTTT; CDR3aa: CNAGQGARTDTQYF
abundance: .; j_gene: TRBJ2-1; v_gene: TRBV28; d_gene: TRBD1; CDR3nt: TGTGCCAGCAGACGGACAGGGAACAATGAGCAGTTCTTC; CDR3aa: CASRRTGNNEQFF
abundance: .; j_gene: TRBJ1-5; v_gene: TRBV6-1; d_gene: TRBD1; CDR3nt: TGTGCCAGCACGACAGGGGGTTCCAATCAGCCCCAGCATTTT; CDR3aa: CASTTGGSNQPQHF
abundance: .; j_gene: TRBJ1-1; v_gene: TRBV6-5; d_gene: .; CDR3nt: TGTGCCAGCAGACCTCACTACAGGGACACTGAAGCTTTCTTT; CDR3aa: CASRPHYRDTEAFF
abundance: few; j_gene: TRBJ1-1; v_gene: TRBV6-1; d_gene: .; CDR3nt: TGTGCCAGCACTCGATGGGGAGAGACTGAAGCTTTCTTT; CDR3aa: CASTRWGETEAFF
abundance: .; j_gene: TRBJ2-7; v_gene: TRBV5-1; d_gene: .; CDR3nt: TGCGCCAGCAGCTTAGACAGGACGTACCAGTTTTCCTACGAGCAGTACTTC; CDR3aa: CASSLDRTYQFSYEQYF
abundance: .; j_gene: TRBJ1-1; v_gene: TRBV25-1; d_gene: .; CDR3nt: TGTGCCAGCAGATTTGACAGCCTCACTGAAGCTTTCTTT; CDR3aa: CASRFDSLTEAFF
abundance: few; j_gene: TRBJ2-1; v_gene: TRBV6-6; d_gene: .; CDR3nt: TGTGCCAGCAGTACGGAGAGCTCCTACAATGAGCAGTTCTTC; CDR3aa: CASSTESSYNEQFF
abundance: .; j_gene: TRBJ2-3; v_gene: TRBV18; d_gene: .; CDR3nt: TGTGCCAGCTCACCACCCATGGGCGCCCACCTTAGGGGGGATACGCAGTATTTT; CDR3aa: CASSPPMGAHLRGDTQYF
abundance: .; j_gene: TRBJ1-6; v_gene: TRBV27; d_gene: .; CDR3nt: TGTGCCAGCAGTTGGGTAGGGGGAGATAATTCACCCCTCCACTTT; CDR3aa: CASSWVGGDNSPLHF
abundance: .; j_gene: TRBJ2-1; v_gene: TRBV19; d_gene: TRBD2; CDR3nt: TGTGCCAGTATGCGGGAGTATAATTGGAATGAGCAGTTCTTC; CDR3aa: CASMREYNWNEQFF
abundance: .; j_gene: TRBJ2-3; v_gene: TRBV7-9; d_gene: TRBD2; CDR3nt: TGTGCCAGCAGAAGTACTAGCGGGAGACCAGATACGCAGTATTTT; CDR3aa: CASRSTSGRPDTQYF
abundance: .; j_gene: TRBJ2-3; v_gene: TRBV15; d_gene: TRBD1; CDR3nt: TGTGCCACCAGCAGAGGCCTGACAGGGGGCGCGGGAGATACGCAGTATTTT; CDR3aa: CATSRGLTGGAGDTQYF
abundance: .; j_gene: TRBJ1-5; v_gene: TRBV7-9; d_gene: .; CDR3nt: TGTGCCAGCAGCCGACAGAATAGCAATCAGCCCCAGCATTTT; CDR3aa: CASSRQNSNQPQHF
abundance: .; j_gene: TRBJ2-1; v_gene: TRBV5-5; d_gene: TRBD1; CDR3nt: TGTGCCAGCAGCTTGGTGGCAGGGGGTCTCTACAATGAGCAGTTCTTC; CDR3aa: CASSLVAGGLYNEQFF
abundance: .; j_gene: TRBJ2-4; v_gene: TRBV19; d_gene: TRBD2; CDR3nt: TGTGCCAGTAGTATTCAGCGGGAGGGGGGGGCCAAAAACATTCAGTACTTC; CDR3aa: CASSIQREGGAKNIQYF
abundance: .; j_gene: TRBJ2-2; v_gene: TRBV7-7; d_gene: TRBD2; CDR3nt: TGTGCTAGCAGCCAGGGACTAGCCGGGGAGCTGTTTTTT; CDR3aa: CASSQGLAGELFF
abundance: .; j_gene: TRBJ2-5; v_gene: TRBV25-1; d_gene: .; CDR3nt: TGTGCCAGCAAGACAGACGAAAATCGACAAGAGACCCAGTACTTC; CDR3aa: CASKTDENRQETQYF
abundance: once; j_gene: TRBJ1-6; v_gene: TRBV27; d_gene: .; CDR3nt: TGTGCCAGCAGTTCCGATTACGGGACTCCACCCCTCCACTTT; CDR3aa: CASSSDYGTPPLHF
abundance: .; j_gene: TRBJ2-7; v_gene: TRBV7-9; d_gene: TRBD1; CDR3nt: TGTGCCAGCAGCTCCTATAGGACAGGACTGTACGAGCAGTACTTC; CDR3aa: CASSSYRTGLYEQYF
abundance: .; j_gene: TRBJ2-7; v_gene: TRBV6-5; d_gene: TRBD1; CDR3nt: TGTGCCAGCAGTTACGGGACAGGGGGGTACGAGCAGTACTTC; CDR3aa: CASSYGTGGYEQYF
abundance: .; j_gene: TRBJ2-2; v_gene: TRBV28; d_gene: .; CDR3nt: TGTGCCAGCAGACAGTCAGGGAGGACCGGGGAGCTGTTTTTT; CDR3aa: CASRQSGRTGELFF
abundance: .; j_gene: TRBJ2-2; v_gene: TRBV14; d_gene: TRBD2; CDR3nt: TGTGCCAGCAGCCGAGCTAGCGGGAGGGCCTCCGGGGAGCTGTTTTTT; CDR3aa: CASSRASGRASGELFF
abundance: many; j_gene: TRBJ2-7; v_gene: TRBV28; d_gene: TRBD2; CDR3nt: TGTGCCAGCAGTGTCCCTAGCGGTGGCTACGAGCAGTACTTC; CDR3aa: CASSVPSGGYEQYF
abundance: .; j_gene: TRBJ2-3; v_gene: TRBV7-9; d_gene: TRBD1; CDR3nt: TGTGCCAGCAGCCCGGGTGAGACAGGGGCGAGGATAGATACGCAGTATTTT; CDR3aa: CASSPGETGARIDTQYF
abundance: .; j_gene: TRBJ2-1; v_gene: TRBV4-1; d_gene: .; CDR3nt: TGCGCCAGCAGCCAAGAACTCGCTAGCTACAATGAGCAGTTCTTC; CDR3aa: CASSQELASYNEQFF
abundance: .; j_gene: TRBJ2-7; v_gene: TRBV18; d_gene: .; CDR3nt: TGTGCCAGCTCACCGAGCAGGGGACCTACCCGACCCTACGAGCAGTACTTC; CDR3aa: CASSPSRGPTRPYEQYF